Following are 4 T cell receptor beta chains from one sample sequenced in a study of early T cells in non-severe SARS-CoV-2 infection. TCRdb re-analysed the 5' RACE reads in MiXCR, keeping a single row per CDR3 protein. There are tens of thousands of distinct CDR3 sequences in the sample; 9.5% to 15% occur only once, and around 3.5% lies in the top ten. Sequencing was carried out using whole blood. These receptors were collected from an adult who was a healthcare worker with PCR-confirmed SARS-CoV-2 infection or an uninfected control (not recorded which).

This clonotype has a count of ten or more. V and J are TRBV9 and TRBJ2-1; no clear D. V was trimmed by 4 bases and J by 6 bases, leaving 14 bases between them. The CDR3 runs 14 residues. Germline CDR1 and CDR2: SGDLS and YYNGEE. The CDR3 DNA follows: TGTGCCAGCAGCCCCACTCGTGGTACCAATGAGCAGTTCTTC. Its translation: CASSPTRGTNEQFF.

This clonotype appeared many times. The J gene is TRBJ2-5, the V gene TRBV20-1, with 8 bases identical to TRBD1. This CDR3 contains 15 residues. Germline V gene sequence: CDR1 DFQATT, CDR2 SNEGSKA (reference sequence). Trimming took 5 bases from V and 5 from J; bases not matched to a gene: 13. The CDR3 DNA reads as TGCAGTGCTCAAATACCCAGGGGGCGCAGGGAGACCCAGTACTTC. Its protein product is CSAQIPRGRRETQYF.

This clonotype occurred many times. The rearrangement joins TRBV20-1 to TRBJ1-4, with a weak D call TRBD1 (5 bases). Germline V gene sequence: CDR1 DFQATT, CDR2 SNEGSKA (reference sequence). V was pared by 6 bases and J by 4 bases, with 9 bases between. The CDR3 covers 12 residues. The DNA of the CDR3 is TGCAGTGCGGGGCAGATTAATGAAAAACTGTTTTTT. Protein sequence: CSAGQINEKLFF.

The chain has TRBV7-2 and TRBJ2-5; D gene uncertain. Trimming cost V 1 base and J 7 bases, with 16 bases left between them. The CDR3 consists of 15 residues. The germline V gene encodes CDR1 SGHTA and CDR2 FQGNSA. The chain's CDR3 is CASSLDLGTMGTQYF. The CDR3 DNA sequence: TGTGCCAGCAGCTTAGACTTAGGCACGATGGGGACCCAGTACTTC.